These 20 T cell receptor beta chains were sequenced from one sample in a study of OX40 agonist ivuxolimab in advanced cancers. Data came from immunoSEQ multiplex PCR; TCRdb stores just in-frame clones and leaves some out. The sample consists of roughly 76,000 clones, roughly 87% of them appearing once. The input for sequencing was CD4+ or CD8+ T cells sorted from blood, taken in a trial of the OX40 agonist ivuxolimab. The receptors come from an adult with an advanced solid tumor such as melanoma, head and neck, liver or kidney cancer.

The chain couples TRBV6-5 to TRBJ2-2; TRBD2 matches at 8 bases. CDR1 MNHEY and CDR2 SVGAGI come from the germline V gene. With V trimmed by 2 bases and J by 2 bases, 4 bases remained unmatched. CDR3 length equals 16 residues. The CDR3 coding sequence is TGTGCCAGCAGTTACGCCGGGGGGGCAAACACCGGGGAGCTGTTTTTT. Encoded protein: CASSYAGGANTGELFF.

The chain carries TRBV7-2 and TRBJ2-2, with D tentatively TRBD2 (5 bases). The CDR3 is 16 amino acids. Germline loops: CDR1 SGHTA, CDR2 FQGNSA. Trimming cost V 6 bases and J 0 bases, with 14 bases left between them. CDR3 residues: CASSRPLGANTGELFF. The DNA of the CDR3 is TGTGCCAGCAGTAGACCGCTCGGGGCGAACACCGGGGAGCTGTTTTTT.

J is TRBJ2-7 and V is TRBV5-6; possibly TRBD2 for D (5 bases). The germline V gene has CDR1 SGHDT and CDR2 YYEEEE. Deletions cut 1 base from V and 5 bases from J, with 10 bases between. The CDR3 spans 13 residues. CDR3 protein: CASSLNQRDEQYF. The CDR3 DNA reads as TGTGCCAGCAGCTTGAATCAGAGGGACGAGCAGTACTTC. The full variable domain, with the rest looked up from reference TRBV5-6 and TRBJ2-7, is DAGVTQSPTHLIKTRGQQVTLRCSPKSGHDTVSWYQQALGQGPQFIFQYYEEEERQRGNFPDRFSGHQFPNYSSELNVNALLLGDSALYLCASSLNQRDEQYFGPGTRLTVT.

The J gene is TRBJ1-5, the V gene TRBV29-1, with D perhaps matching TRBD1 (6 bases). This CDR3 has 14 amino acids. Germline assignment: CDR1 SQVTM and CDR2 ANQGSEA. The V and J ends lost 1 base and 6 bases respectively, with 13 bases between them. CDR3 coding DNA: TGCAGCGTTGAAGCGTCAGGGGAGGGTCAGCCCCAGCATTTT. Translating gives CSVEASGEGQPQHF. The full variable domain, with the rest looked up from reference TRBV29-1 and TRBJ1-5, is SAVISQKPSRDICQRGTSLTIQCQVDSQVTMMFWYRQQPGQSLTLIATANQGSEATYESGFVIDKFPISRPNLTFSTLTVSNMSPEDSSIYLCSVEASGEGQPQHFGDGTRLSIL.

J is TRBJ1-1 and V is TRBV14, with D unclear. This CDR3 spans 16 amino acids. Between the trimmed V and J ends, which lost 2 bases and 1 base, there was a span of 14 bases. The V gene's germline CDR1 is SGHDN and CDR2 FVKESK. The CDR3 region has the DNA TGTGCCAGCAGCCAAAGTCCCGTCAGGCCGAACACTGAAGCTTTCTTT. The encoded protein is CASSQSPVRPNTEAFF.

V and J are TRBV10-3 and TRBJ1-2; no clear D. Germline assignment: CDR1 ENHRY and CDR2 SYGVKD. V lost 3 bases and J lost 6, with 11 bases in between. This CDR3 region has 13 residues. CDR3 amino acids: CAISDPPEDGYTF. CDR3 nucleotides: TGTGCCATCAGTGACCCCCCCGAGGATGGCTACACCTTC.

The rearrangement uses TRBV6-6 and TRBJ1-3, with D uncertain. Deletions cut 9 bases from V and 0 bases from J, with 12 bases between. CDR3 size: 14 residues. CDR1 and CDR2 (germline): MNHNY, SVGAGI (reference sequence). CDR3 sequence (DNA): TGTGCCAGTCGCTCCATTAGCTCTGGAAACACCATATATTTT. It encodes CASRSISSGNTIYF.

The gene calls are TRBV19 and TRBJ2-1; TRBD2 matches at 12 bases. Germline V gene sequence: CDR1 LNHDA, CDR2 SQIVND (reference sequence). CDR3 length: 16 residues. V lost 1 base and J lost 6; bases outside the gene matches: 4. CDR3 in DNA: TGTGCCAGTAGTATAGGGTCTAGCGGGGGGGCCAATGAGCAGTTCTTC. Translating gives CASSIGSSGGANEQFF.

This chain joins TRBV2 and TRBJ2-5; the match to TRBD1 covers 10 bases. V was clipped by 6 bases and J by 7 bases; unmatched bases: 11. Germline-derived CDR1 and CDR2 are SNHLY and FYNNEI. This CDR3 contains 15 residues. CDR3 residues: CASRKVGTGVGTQYF. The CDR3 bases are TGTGCCAGCAGGAAAGTAGGGACAGGGGTTGGGACCCAGTACTTC.

The V gene is TRBV11-3, the J gene TRBJ2-3; the D gene is possibly TRBD1 (5 bases). Trimming stripped 2 bases from V and 4 bases from J, with 16 bases between. Germline V lookup: CDR1 SGHNT, CDR2 YENEEA. The CDR3 runs 16 residues. CDR3 sequence (DNA): TGTGCCAGCAGCTTAATTAGGGGTTCAAGTTCAGATACGCAGTATTTT. Encoded protein: CASSLIRGSSSDTQYF.

The chain joins TRBV13 to TRBJ1-1, with D uncertain. The CDR3 runs to 14 residues. Trimming shortened V by 3 bases and J by 5 bases, and 13 bases separated the two germline ends. Germline V lookup: CDR1 PRHDT, CDR2 FYEKMQ (reference sequence). DNA for the CDR3: TGTGCCAGCAGCTTTTCCGGAACCGGGACTGAAGCTTTCTTT. Its protein is CASSFSGTGTEAFF.

This chain joins TRBV6-5 and TRBJ1-2, with 9 bases that match TRBD1. The CDR3 totals 15 residues. V lost 5 bases and J lost 5; bases outside the gene matches: 9. Germline CDR1 MNHEY, CDR2 SVGAGI. CDR3 in DNA: TGTGCCAGCAGTCCGCCCGGGACAGGGTTTTATGGCTACACCTTC. Residues: CASSPPGTGFYGYTF.

V is TRBV9 and J is TRBJ1-6; maybe TRBD1 (5 bases). The V gene's germline CDR1 is SGDLS and CDR2 YYNGEE. V was cut by 4 bases and J by 5 bases, with 22 bases left in between. The CDR3 has 18 amino acids. The CDR3 reads CASSLRSTGGFDNSPLHF. The CDR3, as DNA: TGTGCCAGCAGCTTACGAAGTACAGGCGGGTTTGATAATTCACCCCTCCACTTT.

The rearrangement uses TRBV6-4 and TRBJ1-1, with 7 positions matching TRBD1. CDR1 MRHNA and CDR2 SNTAGT come from the germline V gene. The CDR3 is 14 residues long. After removal of 8 bases from V and 3 bases from J, the junction contained 9 bases not matched to a gene. CDR3 loop: CASSQTGWHTEAFF. The CDR3 nucleotides are TGTGCCAGCTCACAGACAGGGTGGCACACTGAAGCTTTCTTT.

The chain is built from TRBV27 and TRBJ1-4; 7 positions match TRBD1. The V and J ends lost 7 bases and 2 bases, in that order; junction bases with no gene match: 10. CDR3 length: 16 amino acids. Germline loops: CDR1 MNHEY, CDR2 SMNVEV (reference sequence). CDR3 amino acids: CASKSPSTGTNEKLFF. The CDR3 DNA sequence: TGTGCCAGCAAATCCCCATCGACAGGGACTAATGAAAAACTGTTTTTT.

The chain uses TRBV6-5 and TRBJ2-3, with a possible D match to TRBD2 (5 bases). Germline-derived CDR1 and CDR2 are MNHEY and SVGAGI. This CDR3 is built from 15 residues. V was cut by 5 bases and J by 6 bases, with 18 bases left in between. The CDR3 spells CASSPASRASDTQYF. CDR3 bases: TGTGCCAGCAGTCCCGCCTCGCGGGCCAGCGATACGCAGTATTTT.

In this sample, this clone turned up once. The chain is built from TRBV11-2 and TRBJ1-1, with 7 bases aligning to TRBD1. The V gene end was trimmed by 3 bases and the J gene end by 5 bases; junction bases not matched to a gene: 3. Germline CDR1 reads SGHAT; CDR2 reads FQNNGV. The CDR3 is 13 amino acids. The CDR3 is CASSFQGGTEAFF. The CDR3 DNA follows: TGTGCCAGCAGCTTCCAGGGGGGAACTGAAGCTTTCTTT.

This rearrangement joins TRBV25-1 to TRBJ1-2, with D perhaps matching TRBD1 (6 bases). V was trimmed by 5 bases and J by 2 bases, leaving 9 bases between them. CDR3 length: 13 residues. CDR1 and CDR2 from the germline V gene are MGHDK and SYGVNS. This chain's CDR3 is CASSSTGNYGYTF. The CDR3 DNA sequence: TGTGCCAGCAGTAGCACAGGGAACTATGGCTACACCTTC.

The gene calls are TRBV28 and TRBJ1-5; D is unresolved. CDR3 length equals 13 residues. Trimming took 3 bases from V and 3 from J, leaving 6 bases between them. The germline V gene encodes CDR1 MDHEN and CDR2 SYDVKM. CDR3 loop: CASSFGVNQPQHF. DNA for the CDR3: TGTGCCAGCAGTTTTGGGGTCAATCAGCCCCAGCATTTT. Full variable domain (missing parts from reference TRBV28 and TRBJ1-5): DVKVTQSSRYLVKRTGEKVFLECVQDMDHENMFWYRQDPGLGLRLIYFSYDVKMKEKGDIPEGYSVSREKKERFSLILESASTNQTSMYLCASSFGVNQPQHFGDGTRLSIL.

The chain joins TRBV5-6 to TRBJ1-1, with 9 bases fitting TRBD1. The V and J ends lost 0 bases and 4 bases, in that order; junction bases with no gene match: 10. There are 17 residues in the CDR3. CDR1 is SGHDT and CDR2 is YYEEEE in the germline V gene. The CDR3 coding sequence is TGTGCCAGCAGCTTGGAGGGGACAGGGACCCGGGGCACTGAAGCTTTCTTT. As protein: CASSLEGTGTRGTEAFF.